A selection of T cell receptor beta chains follows, all from one sample in a study of blood T cell repertoires in COVID-19. The assay was immunoSEQ multiplex PCR, and TCRdb's table has in-frame clones only and misses some. The sample yields some 320,000 clones, over 75% seen once. The source material was peripheral blood. These receptor sequences come from a woman aged 50 to 60 who had recovered from COVID-19. Both conserved end residues are part of each CDR3. Fields, in order: J gene, V gene, D gene, clone size, CDR3 protein, CDR3 DNA. D genes are given only for firm matches. Clone size appears in some rows only: once, few, many, or a class for an expanded clone.

TRBJ1-1,TRBV9,.,.,CASSVGGRLVGGTEAFF,TGTGCCAGCAGCGTAGGCGGGCGGCTGGTGGGGGGCACTGAAGCTTTCTTT
TRBJ1-6,TRBV28,TRBD1,few,CASSLQGGRNNSPLHF,TGTGCCAGCAGTCTCCAGGGGGGACGGAATAATTCACCCCTCCACTTT
TRBJ2-6,TRBV3-1/TRBV3-2,.,.,CASSPVQASGANVLTF,TGTGCCAGCAGCCCAGTACAGGCCTCTGGGGCCAACGTCCTGACTTTC
TRBJ2-3,TRBV19,TRBD1,.,CASRNTGVGDTQYF,TGTGCCAGTAGAAACACAGGGGTAGGAGATACGCAGTATTTT
TRBJ2-2,TRBV4-1,TRBD1,.,CASSIGRDRRSNTGELFF,TGCGCCAGCAGTATAGGCCGGGACAGGCGTTCGAACACCGGGGAGCTGTTTTTT
TRBJ2-7,TRBV29-1,TRBD1,.,CSVGGTGVHEQYF,TGCAGCGTTGGGGGGACAGGGGTCCACGAGCAGTACTTC
TRBJ2-1,TRBV7-3,.,.,CASSTRRFDEQFF,TGTGCCAGCAGCACCCGGAGATTCGATGAGCAGTTCTTC
TRBJ1-2,TRBV10-3,.,.,CAISVEAEANYGYTF,TGTGCCATCAGCGTGGAGGCAGAAGCTAACTATGGCTACACCTTC
TRBJ1-1,TRBV6-6,.,.,CASRLRGEGTEAFF,TGTGCCAGCAGACTTCGCGGGGAAGGCACTGAAGCTTTCTTT
TRBJ1-2,TRBV29-1,.,.,CSVDSRGNYGYTF,TGCAGCGTAGACTCCCGCGGGAACTATGGCTACACCTTC
TRBJ1-1,TRBV7-3,.,.,CASSLKSRGRVYRGTEAFF,TGTGCCAGCAGCTTAAAATCGAGGGGCAGGGTTTATAGGGGGACTGAAGCTTTCTTT
TRBJ1-5,TRBV6-5,.,.,CASSFQGTNQPQHF,TGTGCCAGCAGTTTTCAGGGTACGAATCAGCCCCAGCATTTT
TRBJ2-7,TRBV21-1,.,.,CASSKEISGNYEQYF,TGTGCCAGCAGCAAAGAAATTAGCGGGAACTACGAGCAGTACTTC
TRBJ1-5,TRBV5-5,.,.,CASSIDVRAANQPQHF,TGTGCCAGCAGCATCGACGTACGCGCGGCCAATCAGCCCCAGCATTTT
TRBJ1-6,TRBV19,.,few,CASSIKRSSYNSPLHF,TGTGCCAGTAGTATAAAGAGGAGCTCCTATAATTCACCCCTCCACTTT
TRBJ2-7,TRBV5-4,TRBD2,once,CASKLAGGPREQYF,TGTGCCAGCAAGCTAGCGGGAGGGCCGAGAGAGCAGTACTTC
TRBJ2-3,TRBV12-3/TRBV12-4,TRBD2,.,CASSYGGGDTQYF,TGTGCCAGCAGTTACGGCGGGGGAGATACGCAGTATTTT
TRBJ2-7,TRBV28,.,once,CASSQTWKVYEQYF,TGTGCCAGCAGCCAGACATGGAAAGTCTACGAGCAGTACTTC
TRBJ2-7,TRBV7-3,.,.,CASSPGVGYEQYF,TGTGCCAGCAGCCCGGGGGTCGGATACGAGCAGTACTTC
TRBJ1-1,TRBV5-6,TRBD1,.,CASSATGTGDPEAFF,TGTGCCAGCAGCGCAACCGGGACAGGGGACCCTGAAGCTTTCTTT
TRBJ2-2,TRBV4-3,TRBD1,.,CASSPGQGGTGELFF,TGCGCCAGCAGCCCGGGACAGGGAGGAACCGGGGAGCTGTTTTTT
TRBJ2-3,TRBV5-4,TRBD2,.,CASSLGGLAGSDTQYF,TGTGCCAGCAGCTTGGGGGGACTAGCGGGGTCAGATACGCAGTATTTT